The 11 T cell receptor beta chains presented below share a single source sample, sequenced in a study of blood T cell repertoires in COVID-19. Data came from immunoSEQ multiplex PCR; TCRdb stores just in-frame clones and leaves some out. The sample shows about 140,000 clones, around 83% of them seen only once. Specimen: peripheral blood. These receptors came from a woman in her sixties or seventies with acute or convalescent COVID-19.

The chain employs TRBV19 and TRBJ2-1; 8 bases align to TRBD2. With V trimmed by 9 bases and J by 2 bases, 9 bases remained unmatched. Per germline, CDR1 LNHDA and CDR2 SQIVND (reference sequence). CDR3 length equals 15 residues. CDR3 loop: CASARGGSPYNEQFF. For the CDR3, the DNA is TGTGCCAGCGCTCGCGGGGGGTCCCCCTACAATGAGCAGTTCTTC.

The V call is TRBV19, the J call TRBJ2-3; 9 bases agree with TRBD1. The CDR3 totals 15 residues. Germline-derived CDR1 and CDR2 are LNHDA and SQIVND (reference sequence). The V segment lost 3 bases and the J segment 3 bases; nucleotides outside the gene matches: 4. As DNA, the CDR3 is TGTGCCAGTAGTATTTCGACAGGGGGTACAGATACGCAGTATTTT. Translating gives CASSISTGGTDTQYF.

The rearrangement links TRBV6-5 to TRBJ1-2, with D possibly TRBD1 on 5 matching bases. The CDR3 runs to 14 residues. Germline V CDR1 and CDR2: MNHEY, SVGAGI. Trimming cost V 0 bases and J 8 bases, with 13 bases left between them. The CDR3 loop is CASSYSRSGSGYTF. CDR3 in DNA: TGTGCCAGCAGTTACTCGAGGTCAGGGTCCGGCTACACCTTC.

CDR3 protein: CASSSGTGGLGTEAFF. In nucleotides, the CDR3 is TGTGCCAGCAGCTCCGGGACAGGGGGACTCGGGACTGAAGCTTTCTTT. V usage is TRBV5-6 and J usage is TRBJ1-1, with 11 bases matching TRBD1. Trimming took 3 bases from V and 5 from J; bases not matched to a gene: 9. The germline gives CDR1 SGHDT, CDR2 YYEEEE. The CDR3 loop spans 16 amino acids. The variable domain in full, completed from reference TRBV5-6 and TRBJ1-1, reads DAGVTQSPTHLIKTRGQQVTLRCSPKSGHDTVSWYQQALGQGPQFIFQYYEEEERQRGNFPDRFSGHQFPNYSSELNVNALLLGDSALYLCASSSGTGGLGTEAFFGQGTRLTVV.

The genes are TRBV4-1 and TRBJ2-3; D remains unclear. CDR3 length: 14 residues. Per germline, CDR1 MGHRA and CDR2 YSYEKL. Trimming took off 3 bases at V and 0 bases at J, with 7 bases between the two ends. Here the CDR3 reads CASSQTGSTDTQYF. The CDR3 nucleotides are TGCGCCAGCAGCCAGACCGGGAGCACAGATACGCAGTATTTT.

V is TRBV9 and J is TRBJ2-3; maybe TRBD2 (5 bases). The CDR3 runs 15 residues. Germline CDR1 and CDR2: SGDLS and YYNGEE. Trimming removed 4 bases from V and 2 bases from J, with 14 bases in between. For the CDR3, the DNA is TGTGCCAGCAGCCCAAGCGGCTTATCCACAGATACGCAGTATTTT. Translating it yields CASSPSGLSTDTQYF. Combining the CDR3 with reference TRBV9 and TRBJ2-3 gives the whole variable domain DSGVTQTPKHLITATGQRVTLRCSPRSGDLSVYWYQQSLDQGLQFLIQYYNGEERAKGNILERFSAQQFPDLHSELNLSSLELGDSALYFCASSPSGLSTDTQYFGPGTRLTVL.

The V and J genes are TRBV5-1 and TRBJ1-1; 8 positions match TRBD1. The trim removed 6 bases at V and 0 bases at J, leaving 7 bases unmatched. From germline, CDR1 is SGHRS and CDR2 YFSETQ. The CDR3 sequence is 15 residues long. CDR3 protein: CASTLTGALNTEAFF. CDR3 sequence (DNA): TGCGCCAGCACCCTGACAGGGGCGTTGAACACTGAAGCTTTCTTT.

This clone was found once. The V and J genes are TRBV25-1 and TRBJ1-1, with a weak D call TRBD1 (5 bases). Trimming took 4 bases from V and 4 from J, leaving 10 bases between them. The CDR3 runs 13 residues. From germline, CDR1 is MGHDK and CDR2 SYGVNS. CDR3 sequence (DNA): TGTGCCAGCAGTGCGGGGGTTGGCACTGAAGCTTTCTTT. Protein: CASSAGVGTEAFF. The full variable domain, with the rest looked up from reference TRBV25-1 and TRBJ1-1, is EADIYQTPRYLVIGTGKKITLECSQTMGHDKMYWYQQDPGMELHLIHYSYGVNSTEKGDLSSESTVSRIRTEHFPLTLESARPSHTSQYLCASSAGVGTEAFFGQGTRLTVV.

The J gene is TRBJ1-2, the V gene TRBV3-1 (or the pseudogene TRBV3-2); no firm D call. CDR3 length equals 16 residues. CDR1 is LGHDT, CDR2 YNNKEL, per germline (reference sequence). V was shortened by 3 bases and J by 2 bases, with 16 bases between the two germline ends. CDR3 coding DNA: TGTGCCAGCAGCCACCATCACTTCCGGAGGAACTATGGCTACACCTTC. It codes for CASSHHHFRRNYGYTF.

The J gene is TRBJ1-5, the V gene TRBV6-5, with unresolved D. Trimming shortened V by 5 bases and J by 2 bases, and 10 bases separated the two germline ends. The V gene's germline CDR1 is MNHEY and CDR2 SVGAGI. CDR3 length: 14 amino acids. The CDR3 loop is CASSREGGNQPQHF. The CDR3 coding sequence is TGTGCCAGCAGTCGTGAGGGTGGCAATCAGCCCCAGCATTTT.

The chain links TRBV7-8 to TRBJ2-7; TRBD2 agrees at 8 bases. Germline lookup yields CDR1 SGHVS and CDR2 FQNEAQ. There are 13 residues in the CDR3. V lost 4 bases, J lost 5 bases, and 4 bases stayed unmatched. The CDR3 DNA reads TGTGCCAGCAGCTCGGGAGGGGTCAACGAGCAGTACTTC. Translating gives CASSSGGVNEQYF.